These T cell receptor beta chains were read from a single sample in a study of blood T cell repertoires in COVID-19. Sequenced by immunoSEQ multiplex PCR; TCRdb stores in-frame clones only, minus some. The sample lists about 59,000 clones, about 93% seen once, with 16% in the top ten. Sequencing was done on a sample of peripheral blood. The receptors were gathered from a man older than 75 with acute or convalescent COVID-19. CDR3s include the opening cysteine and the closing phenylalanine or tryptophan. Fields, in order: clone size, D gene, J gene, V gene, CDR3 protein, CDR3 DNA. The D gene is left open where the match is weak. The size of a clone is reported for some rows only, either as once, few or many, or as a class for expanded clones.

>-|TRBD1|TRBJ2-2|TRBV6-5
CASKQGKAGELFF
TGTGCCAGCAAACAGGGGAAGGCCGGGGAGCTGTTTTTT
>few|-|TRBJ1-2|TRBV5-1
CASSLTGTPLGYTF
TGCGCCAGCAGCCTAACCGGGACTCCCTTGGGCTACACCTTC
>-|-|TRBJ2-3|TRBV3-1/TRBV3-2
CASSQEGAENTQYF
TGTGCCAGCAGCCAAGAAGGGGCGGAAAATACGCAGTATTTT
>-|TRBD2|TRBJ2-5|TRBV12-5
CASGSGGGPQETQYF
TGTGCTAGTGGTTCGGGCGGGGGTCCGCAAGAGACCCAGTACTTC
>once|-|TRBJ2-7|TRBV7-2
CASSLAEGNSYEQYF
TGTGCCAGCAGCTTAGCTGAGGGCAACTCCTACGAGCAGTACTTC
>few|-|TRBJ1-3|TRBV7-3
CASSLQGTGNTIYF
TGTGCCAGCAGCTTACAGGGGACTGGAAACACCATATATTTT
>-|-|TRBJ2-3|TRBV5-5
CASSLGPELTTDTQYF
TGTGCCAGCAGCTTGGGTCCGGAACTGACTACAGATACGCAGTATTTT
>-|-|TRBJ1-5|TRBV3-1/TRBV3-2
CASSQGSEQPQHF
TGTGCCAGCAGCCAAGGTTCCGAGCAGCCCCAGCATTTT
>once|TRBD1|TRBJ1-2|TRBV7-2
CASSQDRVGGYTF
TGTGCCAGCAGCCAGGACAGGGTTGGCGGCTACACCTTC
>-|-|TRBJ1-1|TRBV19
CASSIGLPGRGPPEAFF
TGTGCCAGTAGTATAGGACTCCCGGGCAGGGGTCCCCCTGAAGCTTTCTTT
>-|TRBD1|TRBJ1-5|TRBV6-5
CASRGGQGALQPQHF
TGTGCCAGCAGGGGGGGACAGGGGGCCTTACAGCCCCAGCATTTT
>-|TRBD1|TRBJ1-5|TRBV2
CATSYRGLNQPQHF
TGTGCCACCTCCTACAGGGGCCTCAATCAGCCCCAGCATTTT
>-|TRBD1|TRBJ2-5|TRBV10-3
CATHRDSTQETQYF
TGTGCCACCCACCGGGACAGCACACAAGAGACCCAGTACTTC
>once|TRBD1|TRBJ2-5|TRBV10-3
CAISETRTGRETQYF
TGTGCCATCAGTGAGACCAGGACAGGGAGAGAGACCCAGTACTTC
>once|-|TRBJ1-4|TRBV7-2
CASSADSGVGEKLFF
TGTGCCAGCAGCGCGGATTCCGGAGTTGGTGAAAAACTGTTTTTT
>-|-|TRBJ1-1|TRBV3-1/TRBV3-2
CASSPRTEPGTEAFF
TGTGCCAGCAGCCCCCGGACAGAACCGGGCACTGAAGCTTTCTTT
>-|TRBD1|TRBJ1-1|TRBV5-1
CASSPGQGFGEAFF
TGCGCCAGCAGCCCGGGACAGGGATTTGGTGAAGCTTTCTTT
>-|-|TRBJ1-5|TRBV30
CAWSYGGTSNQPQHF
TGTGCCTGGAGCTACGGAGGAACTAGCAATCAGCCCCAGCATTTT
>-|TRBD2|TRBJ2-5|TRBV29-1
CSVGRVAGGPYQETQYF
TGCAGCGTTGGGCGGGTAGCGGGGGGCCCGTACCAAGAGACCCAGTACTTC
>-|-|TRBJ1-2|TRBV10-1
CASSLDRFRGYTF
TGCGCCAGCAGCCTCGACAGGTTTAGGGGCTACACCTTC
>-|TRBD2|TRBJ2-7|TRBV18
CASSPTSGGGGEQYF
TGTGCCAGCTCCCCTACCTCGGGGGGGGGTGGCGAGCAGTACTTC
>-|TRBD1|TRBJ1-6|TRBV19
CASSPLGQGVNNSPLHF
TGTGCCAGTAGCCCCCTGGGACAGGGAGTCAATAATTCACCCCTCCACTTT
>-|-|TRBJ2-5|TRBV2
CASSVWAQETQYF
TGTGCCAGCAGTGTTTGGGCCCAAGAGACCCAGTACTTC
>-|TRBD1|TRBJ2-2|TRBV5-1
CASSLGQGARAGELFF
TGCGCCAGCAGCTTGGGACAGGGGGCGCGGGCCGGGGAGCTGTTTTTT
>-|-|TRBJ1-6|TRBV18
CASSRTRGDNSPLHF
TGTGCCAGCTCACGGACCAGGGGCGATAATTCACCCCTCCACTTT
>few|-|TRBJ1-3|TRBV10-3
CAISEGSSGNTIYF
TGTGCCATCAGTGAGGGCAGCTCTGGAAACACCATATATTTT
>-|-|TRBJ1-6|TRBV3-1/TRBV3-2
CASSPMTVVNSPLHF
TGTGCCAGCAGCCCCATGACAGTCGTTAATTCACCCCTCCACTTT
>few|-|TRBJ2-7|TRBV7-8
CASSSLYEQYF
TGTGCCAGCAGCTCTCTCTACGAGCAGTACTTC
>-|TRBD1|TRBJ1-4|TRBV11-2
CASIESGTGAEKLFF
TGTGCCAGCATCGAATCCGGGACAGGGGCAGAAAAACTGTTTTTT
>-|TRBD1|TRBJ2-7|TRBV6-5
CASETGQGTYEQYF
TGTGCCAGCGAGACGGGACAGGGAACCTACGAGCAGTACTTC
>-|-|TRBJ1-2|TRBV2
CASRDSHNYGYTF
TGTGCCAGCAGGGACAGCCATAACTATGGCTACACCTTC
>-|-|TRBJ2-5|TRBV30
CAWNPPAEQETQYF
TGTGCCTGGAATCCCCCCGCGGAGCAAGAGACCCAGTACTTC
>once|-|TRBJ2-3|TRBV9
CASSVTGFGSTDTQYF
TGTGCCAGCAGCGTTACGGGGTTTGGCAGCACAGATACGCAGTATTTT
>once|-|TRBJ1-1|TRBV15
CATSSPLDIRRNTEAFF
TGTGCCACCAGCAGCCCCCTGGACATTAGGAGGAACACTGAAGCTTTCTTT
>-|TRBD1|TRBJ2-2|TRBV6-6
CASSYPWDSIGEELFF
TGTGCCAGCAGTTACCCCTGGGACAGTATCGGGGAGGAGCTGTTTTTT
>-|-|TRBJ2-5|TRBV6-1
CASSEGAQGIRGGTQYF
TGTGCCAGCAGTGAAGGGGCCCAGGGCATCAGGGGCGGGACCCAGTACTTC
>-|-|TRBJ1-5|TRBV12-3/TRBV12-4
CASCEAGNQPQHF
TGTGCCAGCTGTGAGGCGGGGAATCAGCCCCAGCATTTT
>-|TRBD1|TRBJ2-3|TRBV28
CASSPARTGADTQYF
TGTGCCAGCAGTCCGGCGAGGACAGGGGCAGATACGCAGTATTTT
>-|-|TRBJ1-2|TRBV12-3/TRBV12-4
CASSPQTDYGYTF
TGTGCCAGCAGTCCCCAGACAGACTATGGCTACACCTTC
>-|-|TRBJ2-7|TRBV2
CASSKLRGSYEQYF
TGTGCCAGCAGTAAGCTTAGGGGATCCTACGAGCAGTACTTC
>-|TRBD1|TRBJ2-7|TRBV4-1
CASSQPPGQGGSYEQYF
TGCGCCAGCAGCCAACCCCCGGGACAGGGAGGATCCTACGAGCAGTACTTC
>once|-|TRBJ2-3|TRBV7-9
CASSLAPGMGGTQYF
TGTGCCAGCAGCTTAGCTCCAGGTATGGGAGGTACGCAGTATTTT
>-|-|TRBJ2-2|TRBV3-1/TRBV3-2
CASSQGSPGGELFF
TGTGCCAGCAGCCAAGGATCCCCCGGCGGGGAGCTGTTTTTT
>-|TRBD1|TRBJ1-2|TRBV3-1/TRBV3-2
CASSPDRVTGGYTF
TGTGCCAGCAGCCCGGACAGGGTAACGGGCGGCTACACCTTC
>-|TRBD1|TRBJ2-7|TRBV10-3
CAISKWTGPYEQYF
TGTGCCATCAGTAAGTGGACAGGGCCCTACGAGCAGTACTTC
>-|-|TRBJ1-3|TRBV19
CASGAVDTIYF
TGTGCCAGTGGGGCGGTTGACACCATATATTTT
>-|TRBD1|TRBJ2-2|TRBV29-1
CSVRGQGTGELFF
TGCAGCGTCCGGGGACAGGGAACCGGGGAGCTGTTTTTT
>-|-|TRBJ2-2|TRBV6-5
CASSTGPVGELFF
TGTGCCAGCAGTACAGGTCCCGTCGGGGAGCTGTTTTTT
>-|TRBD2|TRBJ2-3|TRBV6-1
CASSGSLAGGTDTQYF
TGTGCCAGCAGTGGTTCCCTAGCGGGGGGCACAGATACGCAGTATTTT
>-|-|TRBJ1-6|TRBV4-2
CASSQTTGTTNSPLHF
TGTGCCAGCAGCCAGACCACCGGGACAACTAATTCACCCCTCCACTTT
>-|TRBD1|TRBJ1-4|TRBV5-1
CASSLGTGGLGEKLFF
TGCGCCAGCAGCTTGGGGACAGGGGGCTTGGGTGAAAAACTGTTTTTT
>-|-|TRBJ1-1|TRBV19
CASSIEAGAAFF
TGTGCCAGTAGTATTGAAGCCGGAGCGGCTTTCTTT
>-|-|TRBJ2-5|TRBV18
CASQAQETQYF
TGTGCCAGCCAGGCCCAAGAGACCCAGTACTTC
>once|TRBD2|TRBJ2-5|TRBV5-1
CASSFRLAGEETQYF
TGCGCCAGCAGCTTTCGACTAGCGGGGGAAGAGACCCAGTACTTC
>-|-|TRBJ2-7|TRBV5-6
CASSLGPAVREQYF
TGTGCCAGCAGCTTGGGACCAGCCGTCAGGGAGCAGTACTTC